This T cell receptor (beta chain) was observed in a study of T cells in Graves' hyperthyroidism and ophthalmopathy. Study-wide points: Blood also held most thyroid clonotypes expanded beyond 0.001.

This clonotype was counted many times. Antigen: not known. The CDR3 regions of TCR beta were amplified from RNA transcripts. With the HTBI primer set, the TCR CDR3 went through a first round of RT-PCR. A single record per CDR3 protein comes from TCRdb applying MiXCR to the multiplex PCR reads. The sample holds 300,000 to 400,000 distinct CDR3 sequences, 21% seen once. This CDR3 region has 14 residues. Germline V CDR1 and CDR2: MNHEY, SMNVEV (reference sequence). V dropped 10 bases and J dropped 1 base, with 14 bases sitting between them. Sequencing used blood. The receptor's source is a woman between 50 and 59 years old with Graves' hyperthyroidism. The chain couples TRBV27 to TRBJ1-5; tentative D call: TRBD1 (5 bases). The CDR3 DNA follows: TGTGCCACCGCGCGGGGGGGGAGCAATCAGCCCCAGCATTTT. Translation gives CATARGGSNQPQHF.